The source of this T cell receptor beta chain is a study of cytomegalovirus exposure and HLA in healthy donors. Overall study findings and caveats: Analyzed later, association rates of TCRs varied across HLA loci, with DRB1 most and HLA-C fewest. Available immune exposure information was restricted to CMV serostatus only.

Comments on this clone: What it recognizes is unknown.

The V and J ends lost 7 bases and 4 bases respectively, with 10 bases between them. Germline CDR1 reads DFQATT; CDR2 reads SNEGSKA (reference sequence). The CDR3 has 11 residues. Use of 60 Vbeta and 13 Jbeta primers characterized the PCR. Profiling relied on immunoSEQ multiplex PCR, and the TCRdb table lists in-frame clones only, not all of them. Seen here are tens of thousands of clones, over 60% observed once, and the top ten hold over 8%. The sequence derives from a woman between 45 and 60 years old in good health and CMV-seronegative. Material for sequencing was PBMCs. The chain combines TRBV20-1 with TRBJ1-2; D unresolved. The CDR3 sequence is CSVSSGYGYTF. Written as DNA, the CDR3 is TGCAGTGTTTCCTCCGGCTATGGCTACACCTTC.